Below, one T cell receptor (beta chain) is given with its context. Its cognate antigen has yet to be identified. Per-nucleotide qualities are absent, and no much larger clonotype sits a single base away. The sample comes from a study of T cell responses to AZD1222 COVID-19 vaccine (dated by TCRdb to about 2021). With regard to the full study: Because spike-specific TCR depth and breadth did not differ between the two schedules, AZD1222 recipients who got a second dose at roughly 4 weeks were pooled with those who got a second dose at roughly 12 weeks. A total of approximately 240 trial participants underwent TCR sequencing, of whom around 200 received two doses of AZD1222 and about 25 received two doses of the MenACWY control vaccine. Trial participants were enrolled into age subgroups of 18-55, 56-69 and 70-plus years, which contained roughly 150, 30 and 60 TCR-sequenced participants, respectively. What the work shows at the level of the full study, not this receptor alone: Spike-specific TCR breadth and depth rose significantly after two AZD1222 doses compared with day 0 and with MenACWY recipients. Vaccine-associated CD4 TCRs spanned the whole spike protein, with dominant responses in regions 160-218 and 743-854. Reportedly, close to half of the unique spike-specific TCRs recognized epitopes lying outside the regions that are mutated in the B.1.351 and B.1.1.7 variants. No day 14 peak-response samples were available, so repertoires were characterized only after the peak T cell response. In the small 56-69-year group, the increase in depth fell short of significance, most likely because of low power. Participants were mostly white British and included more females than males, and it was suggested by the authors that clonal diversity may have been underestimated. Conclusions about previously exposed vaccinees are limited because only a handful of AZD1222 recipients were SARS-CoV-2 seropositive at baseline.

The CDR3 regions of human TCRbeta chains were analyzed by immunosequencing. The published analysis was carried out like this. Repertoire TCRs were matched against a reference library of SARS-CoV-2-specific TCRs generated with the MIRA antigen-specificity platform. Breadth meant the fraction of unique TCRs that were SARS-CoV-2-associated, whereas depth meant the fraction of total T cells that were SARS-CoV-2-associated. Using the MIRA data, each spike-specific TCR was mapped to the spike region that the TCR reacts to and placed in a CD4 or CD8 class. Log10-transformed breadth and depth values were compared by one-way ANOVA with Sidak's multiple comparisons tests. In TCRdb, the immuneACCESS table is reduced to in-frame sequences with V and J assigned. These tables do not hold every clone; where another copy was compared, an unresolved V gene accounts for under half, and the others remain unexplained. From that table come the V and J calls and clone size; the DNA was used to work out D and trimming. This sample is represented by under 200,000 clones; 90% of them were singletons. Roughly 1.6% of the sample is taken by the ten largest.

CDR1 and CDR2 are drawn from the germline V gene: WSHSY, SAAADI. V trim: 7 bases; J trim: 3 bases; unmatched bases: 3. Its CDR3 holds 13 amino acids, cysteine through phenylalanine. Only the CDR3 DNA is retained, 39 bases long and in frame from the first base. The time point label on this specimen signifies: baseline before first vaccination. Vaccinee samples were obtained from the UK trials COV001 and COV002, which included a single-blind randomized controlled phase 2/3 trial of AZD1222 (ChAdOx1 nCoV-19) in healthy adults. For TCRbeta chain sequencing, PBMC samples were collected from trial participants at day 0 and at day 28 after the second dose.

The sequences come from peripheral blood, collected on day 0 of AZD1222 vaccination. The TCR comes from an adult in good health. The chain is made from TRBV10-2 and TRBJ2-7, and 10 junction bases match TRBD1. The DNA sequence reads TGCGCCAGCACGGGGACAGGGGTCTACGAGCAGTACTTC. It is translated as CASTGTGVYEQYF.